This T cell receptor beta chain was obtained from a study of early T cells in non-severe SARS-CoV-2 infection (dated by TCRdb to the early 2020s). Broadly, across the study: TCR sequencing used bulk RNA from unsorted whole blood, so alpha and beta chains could not be paired.

The library was prepared using 5' RACE. Data came from a NextSeq 500. In the TCR library protocol, unique molecular identifiers were attached to individual cDNA molecules to correct for PCR bias and sequencing error. TCR alpha and beta chains were both sequenced, and the abundances of alpha and beta sequences in each sample were closely correlated with each other. In the paper's pipeline: Decombinator V4 was used to annotate TCR sequences for V gene, J gene and CDR3. TCRs were defined as expanded if a significant change between any two time points was detected under a Poisson model with p below 0.0001. TCR abundances were normalised to the total number of TCRs sequenced per sample and were expressed as counts per million. MAIT TCRs were defined by TRAV1-2 paired with TRAJ12, TRAJ20 or TRAJ33, and iNKT TCRs by TRAV10 paired with TRAJ18. A search of VDJdb, accessed on 1 November 2021, was run for TCRs annotated to CMV, EBV and SARS-CoV-2, with TCRs annotated for multiple antigens excluded. Starting from the raw public reads, TCRdb applied fastp trimming at Q25, assembled clones with MiXCR and retained in-frame beta chains. Every entry covers one CDR3 protein and lists the most common genes and DNA from its rows. The V and J calls were not made by the authors but by TCRdb's processing. The sample table holds about 56,000 distinct CDR3 sequences, of which around 16% were seen once. The biggest ten clones account for over 4% of the sample.

The CDR3 goes from the cysteine to the phenylalanine over 18 residues. Only the CDR3 DNA stays, 54 bases, in frame from base 1. CDR1 and CDR2 are read off the germline V gene as KGHSH and LQKENI. The junction carries 27 bases between V and J, which are trimmed by 2 bases and 8 bases respectively. General conclusions and limits of the study: VDJdb matching was skewed toward anti-spike CD8 responses, so virus-specific expansions were likely underestimated and private and CD4 specificities were missed.

The study was a case-control design nested within a healthcare worker cohort in London, UK, with weekly nasopharyngeal swab PCR tests and blood sampling. Healthcare workers were enrolled in the week of the UK lockdown, from 23 to 31 March 2020, and were followed every week for up to 16 weeks. This clonotype has just a few counts. It lacks a known antigen. No quality values exist for individual bases; no much larger clone is one base distant. The receptor was derived from an adult who was a healthcare worker with PCR-confirmed SARS-CoV-2 infection or an uninfected control (not recorded which). Sequencing used whole blood, obtained at baseline. The sequence joins TRBV18 to TRBJ1-1; the D gene identity is not certain. The DNA is TGTGCCAGCTCACCAGTTACGGTCCGGGAAGGTTCGACCCCCGAAGCTTTCTTT. Its translation reads: CASSPVTVREGSTPEAFF.